This TCR beta chain comes out of a study of early T cells in non-severe SARS-CoV-2 infection. This clonotype occurred a few times. Antigen unknown. Unique molecular identifiers (one per individual cDNA molecule) were attached. MiXCR, run by TCRdb on the 5' RACE reads, gives a single entry per CDR3 protein. The data show about 83,000 distinct CDR3 sequences, with 9% to 15% seen just once and approximately 7% held by the top ten. Study-wide points: Clonotype matching in VDJdb favored anti-spike CD8 responses and did not capture private and CD4 specificities.

Trimming took off 2 bases at V and 4 bases at J, with 10 bases between the two ends. The CDR3 is 14 amino acids. The sample comprised whole blood. The TCR originated in an adult who was a healthcare worker with PCR-confirmed SARS-CoV-2 infection or an uninfected control (not recorded which). This chain links TRBV12-3 or TRBV12-4 with TRBJ2-3; D is tentatively TRBD1 or TRBD2 (6 bases each). CDR3 residues: CASSLRGRADTQYF. CDR3 nucleotides: TGTGCCAGCAGTTTACGGGGGCGCGCAGATACGCAGTATTTT.